These 10 T cell receptor beta chains were sequenced from one sample in a study of beta chain features in type 1 diabetes (dated by TCRdb to between 2018 and 2020). Receptor libraries were prepared by the immunoSEQ multiplex PCR assay. All of the isolated RNA was reverse transcribed with the High Capacity cDNA Reverse Transcription Kit, so expressed TCRB transcripts were sequenced. TCRdb's version of the immuneACCESS table is confined to in-frame rearrangements and falls short of the full clone set. An unresolved V gene accounts for under half of the shortfall where checked; the remainder is of unknown origin. The sample table contains a few hundred thousand clones; only one count was recorded for approximately 31% of them. Clones ranked in the top ten supply 0.05% to 0.065% of the sample. The sequencing input was naive CD4+ T cells from blood. The sample's cell subset or site label, in plain terms: true naive CD4+ T cells. The origin of the receptors is a man aged 18 to 29 in good health.

The chain recombines TRBV18 with TRBJ1-4, with a possible D match to TRBD1 (5 bases). CDR1 is KGHSH, CDR2 LQKENI, per germline. The V end was cut by 0 bases, the J end by 5 bases, with 10 bases between. CDR3 length: 15 amino acids. The CDR3 loop is CASSPPGRRNEKLFF. The CDR3 bases are TGTGCCAGCTCACCACCGGGACGGCGAAATGAAAAACTGTTTTTT.

This clone was counted a few times. This chain uses TRBV4-1 with TRBJ2-4; no definite D call. This CDR3 is built from 12 residues. Germline CDR1 reads MGHRA; CDR2 reads YSYEKL. V gave up 3 bases and J gave up 7 bases, with 7 bases separating them. CDR3 in DNA: TGCGCCAGCAGCCACGGGCCGAACATTCAGTACTTC. Encoded protein: CASSHGPNIQYF.

J is TRBJ1-3 and V is TRBV9; D gene unclear. Germline CDR1 SGDLS, CDR2 YYNGEE. This CDR3 contains 12 residues. Trimming shortened V by 3 bases and J by 4 bases, and 5 bases separated the two germline ends. CDR3 sequence reads: CASSGSGNTIYF. The CDR3, as DNA: TGTGCCAGCAGCGGCAGCGGAAACACCATATATTTT.

This clone was seen a handful of times. This sequence joins TRBV9 and TRBJ2-4, with D possibly matching TRBD2 (6 bases). The germline V gene encodes CDR1 SGDLS and CDR2 YYNGEE. V lost 0 bases and J lost 3, with 16 bases in between. The CDR3 is 17 residues long. CDR3 in amino acids: CASSVGGSSVSKNIQYF. CDR3 coding DNA: TGTGCCAGCAGCGTAGGAGGGTCTAGCGTCAGCAAAAACATTCAGTACTTC.

The chain joins TRBV30 to TRBJ2-3; 9 positions match TRBD2. Germline V gives CDR1 GTSNPN, CDR2 SVGIG (reference sequence). The CDR3 runs to 16 residues. V lost 3 bases and J lost 2; bases outside the gene matches: 9. The DNA of the CDR3 is TGTGCCTGGAGCCCCCTGACTAGCGGATTCACAGATACGCAGTATTTT. Protein: CAWSPLTSGFTDTQYF. Supplemented by reference TRBV30 and TRBJ2-3, the full variable domain reads SQTIHQWPATLVQPVGSPLSLECTVEGTSNPNLYWYRQAAGRGLQLLFYSVGIGQISSEVPQNLSASRPQDRQFILSSKKLLLSDSGFYLCAWSPLTSGFTDTQYFGPGTRLTVL.

A remark on this clone: Different DNA sequences within this sample yield the same CDR3. The V and J genes are TRBV7-2 and TRBJ2-1, with 13 positions matching TRBD2. V lost 5 bases to trimming and J lost 0 bases; unmatched junction nucleotides: 1. The CDR3 is 16 residues long. Per germline, CDR1 SGHTA and CDR2 FQGNSA. Written as DNA, the CDR3 is TGTGCCAGCAGCCGGACTAGCGGGAGCTCCTACAATGAGCAGTTCTTC. Its protein is CASSRTSGSSYNEQFF.

The rearrangement uses TRBV14 and TRBJ2-5, with 10 bases lining up with TRBD2. Germline trimming cut 0 bases from V and 4 bases from J; bases unmatched to any gene: 8. The germline V gene encodes CDR1 SGHDN and CDR2 FVKESK. This CDR3 region has 17 residues. The CDR3 DNA reads as TGTGCCAGCAGCCAAGATAAGCGGGAGGGCCACGGAGAGACCCAGTACTTC. Translated: CASSQDKREGHGETQYF.

The V and J genes are TRBV29-1 and TRBJ2-5; 9 nucleotides line up with TRBD1. The DNA end favors TRBJ2-7, so the J call may be wrong. The CDR3 spans 11 residues. Per the germline V gene, CDR1 is SQVTM and CDR2 is ANQGSEA. CDR3 in amino acids: CSLRTGDEQYF. In DNA form, the CDR3 reads TGCAGCCTAAGGACAGGGGACGAGCAGTACTTC.

The gene calls are TRBV5-4 and TRBJ2-7, with D maybe TRBD2 (6 bases). CDR3 length: 13 residues. CDR1 is SGHNT and CDR2 is YYREEE in the germline V gene (reference sequence). Trimming shortened V by 9 bases and J by 2 bases, and 15 bases separated the two germline ends. This CDR3 reads CATVDYSTYEQYF. CDR3 DNA sequence: TGTGCCACCGTGGACTATTCAACCTACGAGCAGTACTTC.

This rearrangement joins TRBV7-2 to TRBJ2-7, with 10 bases identical to TRBD2. V shed 4 bases and J 6 bases; nucleotides not matched to a gene: 3. The germline V gene encodes CDR1 SGHTA and CDR2 FQGNSA. This CDR3 spans 13 amino acids. As DNA, the CDR3 is TGTGCCAGCAGCTGGGTAGCGGGAGGCGAGCAGTACTTC. It is translated as CASSWVAGGEQYF. Supplemented by reference TRBV7-2 and TRBJ2-7, the full variable domain reads GAGVSQSPSNKVTEKGKDVELRCDPISGHTALYWYRQSLGQGLEFLIYFQGNSAPDKSGLPSDRFSAERTGGSVSTLTIQRTQQEDSAVYLCASSWVAGGEQYFGPGTRLTVT.